This TCR beta chain was recorded in a study of cytomegalovirus exposure and HLA in healthy donors. Study results and limitations: About 90% or about 30% of the time was how often most TCR beta V segments were productive, according to an earlier analysis. It was likely that a cluster of highly shared sequence variants was a sequencing artifact.

CDR3 size: 18 residues. CDR1 LGHNA and CDR2 YNFKEQ come from the germline V gene. Trimming removed 2 bases at V and 6 bases at J, with 23 bases between. Comment on this clone: The antigen remains undetermined.

A multiplex PCR was run with 60 Vbeta primers and 13 Jbeta primers. The assay was immunoSEQ multiplex PCR, and TCRdb's table has in-frame clones only and misses some. The sample yields 170,000 or so clones, 70% to 85% seen once. The chain uses TRBV4-2 and TRBJ1-5; D perhaps matches TRBD1 (5 bases). The specimen was PBMCs. The receptor's source is a man aged 18-30 years in good health and CMV-seronegative. The CDR3 nucleotides read TGTGCCAGCAGCCAAAAACGTGGCAGGGAGGAGGTTTCTCAGCCCCAGCATTTT. Translating it yields CASSQKRGREEVSQPQHF.